The clone carrying this T cell receptor beta chain was detected a few times. What it binds is not known. This sample stems from a study of T cell repertoires in cytomegalovirus infection. For the study at large: An indication of both CMV infection and matching HLA type came from public TCR beta signatures. Study-level points and caveats: Cumulative frequency (of public TCR beta family members) identified carriers of CMV plus the relevant HLA. HLA-C-restricted CMV clonotypes gave the most frequent clonotype in two of eight donors.

In TCRdb, the reads were re-called with MiXCR into one record per CDR3 protein. The sample has some 300,000 distinct CDR3 sequences; 9.6% are singletons. V dropped 4 bases and J dropped 8; count of bases not matched to a gene: 10. In germline, CDR1 is MDHEN, CDR2 SYDVKM. The CDR3 consists of 15 residues. The rearrangement uses TRBV28 and TRBJ2-1; 8 bases align to TRBD2. Material: PBMCs. The sequence was collected from a human donor in good health (CMV status not recorded). Some clones in this sample may be carry-over from other donors' samples. CDR3 nucleotides: TGTGCCAGCAGTTCCGGGGGGGCGGGTGTGGATGAGCAGTTCTTC. Protein sequence: CASSSGGAGVDEQFF. The variable domain in full, with the rest retrieved from reference TRBV28 and TRBJ2-1, is DVKVTQSSRYLVKRTGEKVFLECVQDMDHENMFWYRQDPGLGLRLIYFSYDVKMKEKGDIPEGYSVSREKKERFSLILESASTNQTSMYLCASSSGGAGVDEQFFGPGTRLTVL.